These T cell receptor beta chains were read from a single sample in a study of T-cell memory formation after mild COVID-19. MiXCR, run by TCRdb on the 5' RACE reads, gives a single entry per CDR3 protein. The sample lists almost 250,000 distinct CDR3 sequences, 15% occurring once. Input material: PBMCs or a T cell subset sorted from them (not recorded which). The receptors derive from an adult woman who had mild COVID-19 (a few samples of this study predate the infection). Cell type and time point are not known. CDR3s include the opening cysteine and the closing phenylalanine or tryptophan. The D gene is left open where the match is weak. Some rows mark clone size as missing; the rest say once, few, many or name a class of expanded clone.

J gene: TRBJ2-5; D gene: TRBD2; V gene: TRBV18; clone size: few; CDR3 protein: CASSPSRVAGETQYF; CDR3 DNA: TGTGCCAGCTCACCAAGTCGAGTAGCGGGGGAGACCCAGTACTTC
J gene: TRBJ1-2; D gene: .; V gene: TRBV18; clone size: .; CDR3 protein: CASSQEQGGRYTF; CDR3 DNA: TGTGCCAGCTCACAAGAACAGGGAGGTCGATACACCTTC
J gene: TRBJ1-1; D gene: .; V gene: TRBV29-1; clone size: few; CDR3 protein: CSVGKGLNTEAFF; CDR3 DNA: TGCAGCGTTGGGAAGGGATTGAACACTGAAGCTTTCTTT
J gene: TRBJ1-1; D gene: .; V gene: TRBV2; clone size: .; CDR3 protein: CASTAFAPGSEAFF; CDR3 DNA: TGTGCCAGCACTGCCTTTGCCCCAGGATCCGAGGCTTTCTTT
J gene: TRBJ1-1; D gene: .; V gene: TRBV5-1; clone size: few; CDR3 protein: CASTQAPGSTEAFF; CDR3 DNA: TGCGCCAGCACCCAAGCTCCAGGGTCTACTGAAGCTTTCTTT
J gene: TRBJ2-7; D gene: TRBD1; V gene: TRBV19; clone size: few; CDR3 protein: CASSIVPGGRNEQYF; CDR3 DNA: TGTGCCAGTAGTATCGTTCCAGGGGGAAGAAACGAGCAGTACTTC
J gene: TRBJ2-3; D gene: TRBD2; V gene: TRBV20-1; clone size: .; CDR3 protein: CSARGLAGGVGDTQYF; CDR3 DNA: TGCAGTGCTAGAGGACTAGCGGGAGGGGTAGGAGATACGCAGTATTTT
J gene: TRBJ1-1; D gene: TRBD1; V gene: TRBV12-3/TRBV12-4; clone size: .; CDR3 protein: CASSFDRAGTEAFF; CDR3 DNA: TGTGCCAGCAGTTTCGACAGGGCGGGCACTGAAGCTTTCTTT
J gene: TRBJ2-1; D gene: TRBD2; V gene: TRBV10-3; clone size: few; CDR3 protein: CAISEGLGTSGGYEQFF; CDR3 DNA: TGTGCCATCAGTGAGGGTCTTGGGACTAGCGGGGGGTATGAGCAGTTCTTC
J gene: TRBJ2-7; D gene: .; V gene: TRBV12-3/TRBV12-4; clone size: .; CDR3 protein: CASQNSYEQYF; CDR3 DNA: TGTGCCAGCCAGAACTCCTACGAGCAGTACTTC
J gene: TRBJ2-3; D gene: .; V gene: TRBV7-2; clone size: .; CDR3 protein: CASSTVSTDTQYF; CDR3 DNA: TGTGCCAGCAGCACAGTCTCAACAGATACGCAGTATTTT
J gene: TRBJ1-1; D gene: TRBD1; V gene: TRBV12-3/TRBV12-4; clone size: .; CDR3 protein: CASILTGPGVEAFF; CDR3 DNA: TGTGCCAGCATTTTGACAGGGCCGGGGGTGGAAGCTTTCTTT
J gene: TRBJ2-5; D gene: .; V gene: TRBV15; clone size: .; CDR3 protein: CATRGGIGETQYF; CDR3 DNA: TGTGCCACCAGAGGCGGGATCGGGGAGACCCAGTACTTC
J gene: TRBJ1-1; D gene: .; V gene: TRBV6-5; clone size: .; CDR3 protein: CASSYSGGNTEAFF; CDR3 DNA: TGTGCCAGCAGTTACTCGGGGGGGAACACTGAAGCTTTCTTT
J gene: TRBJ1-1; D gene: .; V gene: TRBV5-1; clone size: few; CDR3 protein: CASSEQTNTEAFF; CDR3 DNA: TGCGCCAGCAGTGAGCAGACAAACACTGAAGCTTTCTTT
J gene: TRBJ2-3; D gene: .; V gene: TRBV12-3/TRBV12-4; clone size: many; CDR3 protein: CASSFVKRDTDTQYF; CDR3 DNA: TGTGCCAGCAGTTTCGTTAAGCGTGACACAGATACGCAGTATTTT
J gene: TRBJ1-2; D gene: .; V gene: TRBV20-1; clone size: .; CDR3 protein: CSARESWGYTF; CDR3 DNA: TGCAGTGCTAGAGAAAGTTGGGGCTACACCTTC
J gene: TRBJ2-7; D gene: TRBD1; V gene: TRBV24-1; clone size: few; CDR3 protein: CATSDSTGTGNYEQYF; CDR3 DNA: TGTGCCACCAGTGATTCCACCGGGACAGGGAACTACGAGCAGTACTTC
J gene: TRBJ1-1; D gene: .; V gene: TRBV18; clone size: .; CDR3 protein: CASSGTLNTEAFF; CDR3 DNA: TGTGCCAGCTCGGGGACCCTGAACACTGAAGCTTTCTTT
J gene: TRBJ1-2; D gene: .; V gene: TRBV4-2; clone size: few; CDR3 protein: CASSPPVSTGRYGYTF; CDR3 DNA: TGTGCCAGCAGCCCCCCGGTCTCAACAGGTCGCTATGGCTACACCTTC
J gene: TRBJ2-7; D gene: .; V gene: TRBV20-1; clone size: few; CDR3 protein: CSARGAYEQYF; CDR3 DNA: TGCAGTGCTAGGGGGGCCTACGAGCAGTACTTC
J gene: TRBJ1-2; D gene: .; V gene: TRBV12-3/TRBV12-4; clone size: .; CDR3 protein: CASTYDRNYGYTF; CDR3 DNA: TGTGCCAGCACCTATGACCGAAACTATGGCTACACCTTC
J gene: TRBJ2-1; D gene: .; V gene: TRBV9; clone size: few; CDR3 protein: CASSVGVASSYEQFF; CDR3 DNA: TGTGCCAGCAGCGTAGGGGTGGCTAGTAGTTATGAGCAGTTCTTC
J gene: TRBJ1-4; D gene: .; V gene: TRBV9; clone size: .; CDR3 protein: CASSVAGVLHEKLFF; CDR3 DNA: TGTGCCAGCAGCGTAGCAGGGGTCCTTCATGAAAAACTGTTTTTT
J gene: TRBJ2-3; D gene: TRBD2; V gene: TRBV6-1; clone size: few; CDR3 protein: CASSEVRWGGTDTQYF; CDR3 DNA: TGTGCCAGCAGTGAAGTACGGTGGGGGGGGACAGATACGCAGTATTTT
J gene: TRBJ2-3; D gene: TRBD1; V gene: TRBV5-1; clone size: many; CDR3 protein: CASRKQGSTDTQYF; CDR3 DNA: TGCGCCAGCAGGAAACAGGGGAGTACAGATACGCAGTATTTT
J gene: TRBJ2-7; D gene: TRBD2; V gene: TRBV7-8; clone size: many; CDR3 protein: CASSSRRLAGLYEQYF; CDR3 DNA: TGTGCCAGCAGCTCCCGACGACTAGCGGGACTCTACGAGCAGTACTTC
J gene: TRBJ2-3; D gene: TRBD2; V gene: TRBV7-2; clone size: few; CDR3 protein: CASSLARLAGADTQYF; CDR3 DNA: TGTGCCAGCAGCTTAGCGCGACTAGCGGGGGCAGATACGCAGTATTTT
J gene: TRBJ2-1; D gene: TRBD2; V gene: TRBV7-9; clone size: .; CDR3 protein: CASSPRLAGTSSYNEQFF; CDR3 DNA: TGTGCCAGCAGCCCCCGACTAGCGGGGACGAGCTCCTACAATGAGCAGTTCTTC
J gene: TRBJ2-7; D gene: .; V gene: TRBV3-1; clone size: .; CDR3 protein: CASSHIAYEQYF; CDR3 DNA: TGTGCCAGCAGCCACATAGCCTACGAGCAGTACTTC
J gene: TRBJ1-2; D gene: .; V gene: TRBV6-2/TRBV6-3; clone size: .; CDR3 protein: CASSSTIQGSYGYTF; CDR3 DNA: TGTGCCAGCAGTTCCACGATACAGGGCTCCTATGGCTACACCTTC
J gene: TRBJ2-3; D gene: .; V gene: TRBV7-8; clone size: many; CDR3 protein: CASSLQGRGGGTDTQYF; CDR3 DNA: TGTGCCAGCAGCCTTCAAGGGAGGGGGGGAGGCACAGATACGCAGTATTTT
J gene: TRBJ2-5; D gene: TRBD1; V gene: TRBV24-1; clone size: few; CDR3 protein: CATSDWGQQETQYF; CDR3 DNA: TGTGCCACCAGTGATTGGGGACAGCAAGAGACCCAGTACTTC
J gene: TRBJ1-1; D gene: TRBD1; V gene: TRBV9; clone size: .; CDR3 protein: CASSVGDRREAFF; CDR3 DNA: TGTGCCAGCAGCGTTGGGGACAGACGAGAAGCTTTCTTT
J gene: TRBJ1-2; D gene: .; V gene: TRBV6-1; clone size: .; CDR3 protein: CASSVEGLNYGYTF; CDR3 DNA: TGTGCCAGCTCCGTGGAGGGATTGAACTATGGCTACACCTTC
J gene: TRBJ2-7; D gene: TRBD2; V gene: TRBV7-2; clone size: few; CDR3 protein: CASSLGGTSGRYEQYF; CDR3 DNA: TGTGCCAGCAGCTTAGGGGGGACTAGCGGGAGGTACGAGCAGTACTTC
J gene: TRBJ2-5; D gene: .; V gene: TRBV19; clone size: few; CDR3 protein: CASSIGAQETQYF; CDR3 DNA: TGTGCCAGTAGTATAGGGGCCCAGGAGACCCAGTACTTC
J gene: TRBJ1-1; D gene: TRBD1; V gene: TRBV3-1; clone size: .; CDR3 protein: CASSHTSGGLEAFF; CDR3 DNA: TGTGCCAGCAGCCATACCTCAGGGGGCTTGGAAGCTTTCTTT
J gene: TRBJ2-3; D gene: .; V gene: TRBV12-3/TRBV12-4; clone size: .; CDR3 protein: CASSWGERRAADTQYF; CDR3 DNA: TGTGCCAGCAGTTGGGGTGAGAGACGGGCGGCTGATACGCAGTATTTT
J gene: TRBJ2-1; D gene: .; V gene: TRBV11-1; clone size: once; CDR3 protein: CASRGSLARNNEQFF; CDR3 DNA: TGTGCCAGCAGGGGCTCGCTAGCGAGAAACAATGAGCAGTTCTTC
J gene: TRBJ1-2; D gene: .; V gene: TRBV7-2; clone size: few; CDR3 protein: CASSLALEKGSYTF; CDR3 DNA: TGTGCCAGCAGCTTAGCGCTTGAGAAGGGGAGCTACACCTTC
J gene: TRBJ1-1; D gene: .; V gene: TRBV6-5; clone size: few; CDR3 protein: CASSYRVGNTEAFF; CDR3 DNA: TGTGCCAGCAGTTACCGGGTAGGGAACACTGAAGCTTTCTTT
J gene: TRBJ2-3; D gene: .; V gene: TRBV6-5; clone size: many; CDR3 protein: CASRSGTGRVRTDTQYF; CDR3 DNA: TGTGCCAGCAGATCCGGAACAGGGCGAGTCCGCACAGATACGCAGTATTTT
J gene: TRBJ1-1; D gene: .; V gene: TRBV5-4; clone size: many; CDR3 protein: CASSLDYDREAFF; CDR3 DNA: TGTGCCAGCAGCTTGGATTACGACAGGGAAGCTTTCTTT
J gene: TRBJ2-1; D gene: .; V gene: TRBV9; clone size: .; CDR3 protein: CASSVEGFHNEQFF; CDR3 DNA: TGTGCCAGCAGCGTAGAAGGCTTTCACAATGAGCAGTTCTTC
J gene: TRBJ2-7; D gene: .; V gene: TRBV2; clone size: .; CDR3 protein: CASTSGIIGEQYF; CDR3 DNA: TGTGCCAGCACCTCAGGGATTATCGGCGAGCAGTACTTC
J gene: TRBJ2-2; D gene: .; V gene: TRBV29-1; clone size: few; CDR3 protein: CSVRDTNTGELFF; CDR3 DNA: TGCAGCGTCCGGGACACGAACACCGGGGAGCTGTTTTTT
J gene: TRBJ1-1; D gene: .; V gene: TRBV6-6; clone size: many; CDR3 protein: CASSSYHINSHTEAFF; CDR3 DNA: TGTGCCAGCAGTTCGTACCACATAAACTCGCACACTGAAGCTTTCTTT
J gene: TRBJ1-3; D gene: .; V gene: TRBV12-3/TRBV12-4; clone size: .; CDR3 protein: CATQKPSGNTIYF; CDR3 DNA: TGTGCCACTCAGAAACCCTCTGGAAACACCATATATTTT
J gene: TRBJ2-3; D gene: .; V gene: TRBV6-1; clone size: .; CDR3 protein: CASRWRGGGEGTDTQYF; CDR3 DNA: TGTGCCAGCAGGTGGAGGGGGGGCGGAGAGGGCACAGATACGCAGTATTTT
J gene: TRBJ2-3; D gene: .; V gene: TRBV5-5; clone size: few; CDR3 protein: CASGTLATDTQYF; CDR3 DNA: TGTGCCAGCGGGACATTGGCCACAGATACGCAGTATTTT
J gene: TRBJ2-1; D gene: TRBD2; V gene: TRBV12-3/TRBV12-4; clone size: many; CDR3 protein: CASSLRTSGKHNEQFF; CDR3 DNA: TGTGCCAGCAGTCTCCGGACTAGCGGGAAGCACAATGAGCAGTTCTTC
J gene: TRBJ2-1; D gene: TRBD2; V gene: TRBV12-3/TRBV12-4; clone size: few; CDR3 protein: CASSLAGTSVYEQFF; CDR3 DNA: TGTGCCAGCAGTCTGGCCGGGACTAGCGTTTATGAGCAGTTCTTC
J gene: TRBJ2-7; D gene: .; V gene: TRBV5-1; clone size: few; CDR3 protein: CASSLSDYYEQYF; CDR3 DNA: TGCGCCAGCAGCTTGTCGGACTACTACGAGCAGTACTTC
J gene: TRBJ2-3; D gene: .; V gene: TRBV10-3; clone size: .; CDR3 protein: CATAQADTQYF; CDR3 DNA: TGTGCCACCGCCCAGGCAGATACGCAGTATTTT
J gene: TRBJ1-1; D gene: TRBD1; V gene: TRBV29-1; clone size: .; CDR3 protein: CSVQQGRNTEAFF; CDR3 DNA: TGCAGCGTTCAACAGGGGAGGAACACTGAAGCTTTCTTT
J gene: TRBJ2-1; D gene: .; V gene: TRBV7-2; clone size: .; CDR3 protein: CASSLQGLAYNEQFF; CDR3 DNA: TGTGCCAGCAGCTTACAGGGCCTAGCGTACAATGAGCAGTTCTTC